Listed here are 15 T cell receptor beta chains from one sample, sequenced in a study of T cell responses to AZD1222 COVID-19 vaccine. The data were produced by immunoSEQ multiplex PCR, yet TCRdb's version contains in-frame clones alone and is incomplete. The repertoire has about 150,000 clones, roughly 92% of them found once; the top ten carry more than 1.5%. The sequenced sample was peripheral blood, obtained on day 0 of AZD1222 vaccination. The receptor source for this set is an adult in good health.

In its sample, this clone was seen once. The chain links TRBV27 to TRBJ2-1; D might be TRBD1 or TRBD2, each matching 5 bases. The CDR3 sequence is 14 residues long. Looked up from germline, CDR1 is MNHEY and CDR2 is SMNVEV (reference sequence). V lost 7 bases to trimming and J lost 7 bases, with 17 bases between them. The CDR3 sequence: CASNPGLAGNEQFF. The CDR3 DNA reads as TGTGCCAGCAACCCAGGGCTAGCTGGGAATGAGCAGTTCTTC.

This clone was counted a single time. DNA of the CDR3: TGTGCCAGCAGCGTAGGCTACAGGAGCAATCAGCCCCAGCATTTT. It encodes CASSVGYRSNQPQHF. The rearrangement joins TRBV9 to TRBJ1-5, with D possibly TRBD1 on 5 matching bases. CDR3 length: 15 residues. Germline assignment: CDR1 SGDLS and CDR2 YYNGEE. V shed 0 bases and J shed 1 base, with 8 bases lying between them.

The chain is built from TRBV30 and TRBJ2-3; 9 nucleotides line up with TRBD1. The CDR3 covers 15 residues. Germline CDR1 reads GTSNPN; CDR2 reads SVGIG (reference sequence). The ends lost 6 bases at V and 2 bases at J; junction bases unmatched: 9. In DNA, the CDR3 is TGTGCCTGCAGCCTAGGGACAGGGACCACAGATACGCAGTATTTT. This sequence encodes CACSLGTGTTDTQYF.

CDR3 sequence reads: CASSLRRGLAGGPGNEQFF. CDR3 nucleotides: TGTGCCAGCAGTCTCCGGAGGGGCTTAGCGGGAGGGCCTGGCAATGAGCAGTTCTTC. The chain links TRBV6-6 to TRBJ2-1; TRBD2 matches 11 bases. The V and J ends lost 5 bases and 6 bases, in that order; junction bases with no gene match: 18. The CDR3 loop spans 19 amino acids. CDR1 MNHNY and CDR2 SVGAGI come from the germline V gene (reference sequence).

V and J are TRBV5-4 and TRBJ1-1; no reliable D call. With 4 bases removed from V and 0 bases from J, the gap between germline ends came to 13 bases. The CDR3 loop spans 15 amino acids. From germline, CDR1 is SGHNT and CDR2 YYREEE (reference sequence). The CDR3 sequence: CASSGGTALNTEAFF. CDR3 nucleotides: TGTGCCAGCAGCGGCGGTACAGCCCTGAACACTGAAGCTTTCTTT.

This rearrangement joins TRBV18 to TRBJ1-2, with 12 bases fitting TRBD1. Germline V CDR1 and CDR2: KGHSH, LQKENI. The junction had 1 base not matched to a gene; V was cut back by 3 bases and J by 2 bases. This CDR3 contains 15 residues. This CDR3 is CASSPGQGANYGYTF. The CDR3 nucleotides read TGTGCCAGCTCACCGGGACAGGGGGCAAACTATGGCTACACCTTC.

This rearrangement joins TRBV18 to TRBJ1-1, with D perhaps TRBD1 (5 bases). CDR3 length: 11 amino acids. The germline V and J ends were trimmed by 6 bases and 11 bases, with 13 bases remaining between them. Looked up from germline, CDR1 is KGHSH and CDR2 is LQKENI. CDR3: CASSDGTGAFF. CDR3 nucleotides: TGTGCCAGCTCTGATGGGACCGGGGCTTTCTTT.

V and J are TRBV25-1 and TRBJ2-7; TRBD1 matches at 8 bases. The germline gives CDR1 MGHDK, CDR2 SYGVNS. Trimming took 6 bases from V and 3 from J; bases not matched to a gene: 10. CDR3 length equals 15 residues. CDR3 sequence reads: CASRAPGTGDYEQYF. The CDR3 nucleotides are TGTGCCAGCAGGGCTCCCGGGACAGGCGACTACGAGCAGTACTTC.

The V and J genes are TRBV5-1 and TRBJ2-7; 14 bases are a match to TRBD2. The germline V gene encodes CDR1 SGHRS and CDR2 YFSETQ. The CDR3 has 16 amino acids. The V segment lost 3 bases and the J segment 3 bases; nucleotides outside the gene matches: 5. In nucleotides, the CDR3 is TGCGCCAGCAGCTCGACTAGCGGGAGGGGCCTCTACGAGCAGTACTTC. Protein sequence: CASSSTSGRGLYEQYF.

The rearrangement uses TRBV7-9 and TRBJ2-7; D is unresolved. Trimming removed 2 bases from V and 2 bases from J, with 10 bases in between. This CDR3 has 14 amino acids. Per germline, CDR1 SEHNR and CDR2 FQNEAQ (reference sequence). Here the CDR3 DNA reads TGTGCCAGCAGCTTAACAGACGGCACCTACGAGCAGTACTTC. It translates to CASSLTDGTYEQYF.

In its sample, this clone was seen once. The chain has TRBV5-1 and TRBJ1-1; D is unclear. This CDR3 contains 13 residues. The germline V gene encodes CDR1 SGHRS and CDR2 YFSETQ. V lost 4 bases and J 7 bases, leaving 14 bases between the germline ends. The CDR3 reads CASSLGPEGEAFF. The CDR3 coding sequence is TGCGCCAGCAGCCTGGGCCCCGAGGGTGAAGCTTTCTTT.

The chain has TRBV5-4 and TRBJ1-2; D remains ambiguous. This CDR3 has 13 amino acids. Germline V CDR1 and CDR2: SGHNT, YYREEE (reference sequence). With 0 bases removed from V and 4 bases from J, the gap between germline ends came to 7 bases. CDR3 nucleotide sequence: TGTGCCAGCAGCTTGGCCCTCACCTATGGCTACACCTTC. Encoded protein: CASSLALTYGYTF. The full variable domain, in which reference TRBV5-4 and TRBJ1-2 provide the parts outside the CDR3, is ETGVTQSPTHLIKTRGQQVTLRCSSQSGHNTVSWYQQALGQGPQFIFQYYREEENGRGNFPPRFSGLQFPNYSSELNVNALELDDSALYLCASSLALTYGYTFGSGTRLTVV.

This clone was counted once. The chain uses TRBV19 and TRBJ2-2; 10 bases agree with TRBD2. Trimming cost V 9 bases and J 3 bases; bases outside gene matches: 4. The CDR3 loop spans 14 amino acids. Germline V gene data show CDR1 as LNHDA and CDR2 as SQIVND (reference sequence). The CDR3 nucleotides read TGTGCCAGGTTAGCGGGGGGAGACACCGGGGAGCTGTTTTTT. This codes for CARLAGGDTGELFF.

The chain is built from TRBV12-3 or TRBV12-4 and TRBJ2-7; unclear D gene. The CDR3 spans 13 residues. V dropped 8 bases and J dropped 0 bases, with 11 bases sitting between them. For the CDR3, the DNA is TGTGCCAGCCGACTGAGGAGCTCCTACGAGCAGTACTTC. Translation gives CASRLRSSYEQYF.

The chain joins TRBV3-1 (or the pseudogene TRBV3-2) to TRBJ1-6; D unclear. Germline V lookup: CDR1 LGHDT, CDR2 YNNKEL (reference sequence). The germline V and J ends were trimmed by 1 base and 6 bases, with 10 bases remaining between them. The CDR3 consists of 15 residues. The CDR3 DNA reads TGTGCCAGCAGCCAAGGGCGTTCGGGTAATTCACCCCTCCACTTT. Its protein product is CASSQGRSGNSPLHF.